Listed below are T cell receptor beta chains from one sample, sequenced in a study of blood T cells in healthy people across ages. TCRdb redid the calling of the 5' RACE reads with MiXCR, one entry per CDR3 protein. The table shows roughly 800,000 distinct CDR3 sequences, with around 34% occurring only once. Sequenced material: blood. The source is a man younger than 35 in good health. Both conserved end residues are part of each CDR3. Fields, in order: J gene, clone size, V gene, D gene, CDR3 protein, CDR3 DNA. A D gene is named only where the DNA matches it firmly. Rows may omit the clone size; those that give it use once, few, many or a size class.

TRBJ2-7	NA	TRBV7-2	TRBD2	CASSLRPSGAYEQYF	TGTGCCAGCAGCTTAAGGCCTAGCGGGGCCTACGAGCAGTACTTC
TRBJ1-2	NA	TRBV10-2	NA	CASSESSTDGYTF	TGCGCCAGCAGTGAGTCGTCCACAGATGGCTACACCTTC
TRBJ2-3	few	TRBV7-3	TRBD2	CASSPAGGWDTQYF	TGTGCCAGCAGCCCGGCGGGGGGTTGGGATACGCAGTATTTT
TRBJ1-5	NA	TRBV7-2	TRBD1	CASRSGTASQPQHF	TGTGCCAGCAGATCCGGGACAGCAAGTCAGCCCCAGCATTTT
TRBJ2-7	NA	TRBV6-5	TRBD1	CASSCRAGGIHEQYF	TGTGCCAGCAGTTGCCGGGCAGGGGGCATCCACGAGCAGTACTTC
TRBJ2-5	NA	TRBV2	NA	CASTPGIQETQYF	TGTGCCAGCACGCCTGGGATACAAGAGACCCAGTACTTC
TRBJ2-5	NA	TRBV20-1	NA	CSARDRPEWGEQYF	TGCAGTGCTAGAGATAGGCCAGAGTGGGGTGAGCAGTACTTC
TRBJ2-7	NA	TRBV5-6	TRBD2	CASSFRGLAIYEQYF	TGTGCCAGCAGCTTCCGGGGACTAGCGATCTACGAGCAGTACTTC
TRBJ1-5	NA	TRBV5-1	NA	CASSSTGLYGPQHF	TGCGCCAGCAGCTCTACAGGGTTGTACGGACCCCAGCATTTT
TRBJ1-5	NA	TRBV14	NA	CASSQGYGNQPQHF	TGTGCCAGCAGCCAGGGGTACGGCAATCAGCCCCAGCATTTT
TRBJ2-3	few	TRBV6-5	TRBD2	CASRRTSGGVNTQYF	TGTGCCAGCAGAAGGACTAGCGGGGGGGTTAATACGCAGTATTTT
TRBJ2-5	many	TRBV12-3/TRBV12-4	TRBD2	CASSPGTISLTETQYF	TGTGCCAGCAGCCCTGGGACTATTTCGTTGACAGAGACCCAGTACTTC
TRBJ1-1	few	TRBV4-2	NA	CASSQVGAEAFF	TGTGCCAGCAGCCAAGTGGGCGCTGAAGCTTTTTTT
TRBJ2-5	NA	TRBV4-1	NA	CASSQGDYKGETQYF	TGTGCCAGCAGCCAAGGGGATTACAAGGGCGAGACCCAGTACTTC
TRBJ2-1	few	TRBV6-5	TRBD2	CATASTSGGYNEQFF	TGTGCCACCGCGTCGACTAGCGGGGGTTACAATGAGCAGTTCTTC
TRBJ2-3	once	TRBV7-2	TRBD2	CTSSLRGGAVDTQYF	TGTACCAGCAGCTTACGGGGGGGTGCGGTAGATACGCAGTATTTT
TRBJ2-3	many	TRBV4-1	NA	CASSQVIRDTQYF	TGCGCCAGCAGCCAAGTAATCAGGGATACGCAGTATTTT
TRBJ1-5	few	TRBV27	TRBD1	CASSPTGLRPQHF	TGTGCCAGCAGCCCGACAGGGCTTAGGCCCCAGCATTTT
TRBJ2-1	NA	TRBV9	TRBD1	CASSFGTGGIDNEQFF	TGTGCCAGTAGCTTTGGAACAGGGGGGATAGACAATGAGCAGTTCTTC
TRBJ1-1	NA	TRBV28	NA	CASSFRLDEAFF	TGTGCCAGCAGTTTCCGGTTAGATGAAGCTTTCTTT
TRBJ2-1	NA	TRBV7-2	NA	CASSFGTKLGEQFF	TGTGCCAGCAGCTTTGGGACAAAATTGGGTGAGCAGTTCTTC
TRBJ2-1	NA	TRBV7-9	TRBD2	CASSGPTSGGAIYNEQFF	TGTGCCAGCAGCGGCCCGACTAGCGGGGGGGCTATCTACAATGAGCAGTTCTTC
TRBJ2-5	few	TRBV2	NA	CAGQKGEQETQYF	TGTGCCGGACAGAAGGGGGAGCAAGAGACCCAGTACTTC
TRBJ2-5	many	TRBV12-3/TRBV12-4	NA	CASSLGSRAETQYF	TGTGCCAGCAGTTTGGGCTCGCGCGCGGAGACCCAGTACTTC
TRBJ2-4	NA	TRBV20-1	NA	CSARGGADIQYF	TGCAGTGCTAGGGGGGGCGCTGACATTCAGTACTTC
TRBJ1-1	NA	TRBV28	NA	CASSLITGLNTEAFF	TGTGCCAGCAGTTTAATTACAGGGCTGAACACTGAAGCTTTCTTT
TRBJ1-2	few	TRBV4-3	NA	CASSQDMENDYGYTF	TGCGCCAGCAGCCAAGACATGGAGAACGACTATGGCTACACCTTC
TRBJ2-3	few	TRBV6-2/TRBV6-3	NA	CASSYVARTQYF	TGTGCCAGCAGTTACGTGGCCAGAACGCAGTATTTT
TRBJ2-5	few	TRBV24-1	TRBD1	CATSDSKTGVAYNEQYF	TGTGCCACCAGTGATTCAAAGACAGGGGTGGCCTACAATGAGCAGTACTTC
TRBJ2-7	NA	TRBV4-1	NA	CASSQVEGGGQYF	TGCGCCAGCAGCCAAGTGGAAGGGGGTGGGCAGTACTTC
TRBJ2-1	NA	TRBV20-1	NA	CSAPGDTYNEQFF	TGCAGTGCCCCCGGCGATACCTACAATGAGCAGTTCTTC
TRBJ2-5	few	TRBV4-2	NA	CASSQDRGGTQYF	TGTGCCAGCAGCCAAGATAGGGGAGGGACCCAGTACTTC
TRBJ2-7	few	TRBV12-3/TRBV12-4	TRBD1	CASRGTGLHNEQYF	TGTGCCAGCAGGGGGACAGGGCTACACAATGAGCAGTACTTC
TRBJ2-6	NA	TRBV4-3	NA	CASSQDLAGPFSGTNVLTF	TGCGCCAGCAGCCAAGATCTGGCAGGGCCTTTCTCTGGGACCAACGTCCTGACTTTC
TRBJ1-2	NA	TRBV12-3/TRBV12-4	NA	CASSLGGAAHGYTF	TGTGCCAGCAGTCTGGGGGGGGCCGCTCATGGCTACACCTTC
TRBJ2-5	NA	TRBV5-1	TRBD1	CASSIGTGDQETQYF	TGCGCCAGCAGCATCGGGACAGGGGATCAAGAGACCCAGTACTTC
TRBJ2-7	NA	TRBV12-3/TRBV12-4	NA	CASKGDHEQYF	TGTGCCAGCAAGGGGGATCACGAGCAGTACTTC
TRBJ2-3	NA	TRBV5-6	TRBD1	CASIGQGVTDTQYF	TGTGCCTCGATTGGACAGGGGGTCACAGATACGCAGTATTTT
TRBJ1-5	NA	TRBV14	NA	CACSQRTDGENQPQHF	TGTGCCTGCAGCCAAAGAACGGACGGCGAAAATCAGCCCCAGCATTTT
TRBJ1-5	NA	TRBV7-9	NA	CASSLATAWPDSNQPQHF	TGTGCCAGCAGCTTAGCCACAGCATGGCCCGATAGCAATCAGCCCCAGCATTTT
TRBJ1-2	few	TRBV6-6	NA	CASRGTRDFSRGYTF	TGTGCCAGCAGAGGGACACGAGATTTCTCGCGGGGCTACACCTTC
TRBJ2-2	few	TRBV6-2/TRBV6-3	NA	CASVRRKSTGELFF	TGTGCCAGCGTTCGCAGAAAGAGCACCGGGGAGCTGTTTTTT
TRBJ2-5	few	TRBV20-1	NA	CSAKLPGLPVETQYF	TGCAGTGCCAAATTACCGGGTCTTCCAGTGGAGACCCAGTACTTC
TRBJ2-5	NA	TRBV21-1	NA	CASSKGTDLGYNEQYF	TGTGCCAGCAGTAAGGGAACAGACTTGGGGTACAATGAGCAGTACTTC
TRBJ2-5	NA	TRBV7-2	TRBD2	CASSLAGTNQETQYF	TGTGCCAGCAGCTTAGCGGGGACTAACCAAGAGACCCAGTACTTC
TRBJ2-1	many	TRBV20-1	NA	CSAETEGGDPYNEQFF	TGCAGTGCTGAAACAGAGGGGGGGGACCCTTACAATGAGCAGTTCTTC
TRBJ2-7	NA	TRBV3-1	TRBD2	CASSTGTSGAEQYF	TGTGCCAGCAGCACCGGGACTAGCGGGGCCGAGCAGTACTTC
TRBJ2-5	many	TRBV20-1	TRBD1	CSATDRRLKTQYF	TGCAGTGCTACGGACAGGCGGCTAAAGACCCAGTACTTC
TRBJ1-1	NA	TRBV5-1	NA	CASSAGSTIRQNTEAFF	TGCGCCAGCAGCGCCGGATCCACTATTAGGCAGAACACTGAAGCTTTCTTT
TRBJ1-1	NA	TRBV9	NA	CASSVEEGTEAFF	TGTGCCAGCAGCGTAGAGGAAGGTACTGAAGCTTTCTTT
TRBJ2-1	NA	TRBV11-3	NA	CASSRGWRDIYNEQFF	TGTGCCAGCAGCCGCGGATGGAGGGATATCTACAATGAGCAGTTCTTC
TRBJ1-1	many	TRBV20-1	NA	CSAPVNTEAFF	TGCAGTGCTCCGGTGAACACTGAAGCTTTCTTT
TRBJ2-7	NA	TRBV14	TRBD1	CASSHLGQVSSYNEQYF	TGTGCCAGCAGCCATCTTGGACAGGTTAGCTCCTACAATGAGCAGTACTTC
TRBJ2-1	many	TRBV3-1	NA	CASSRQLSSYNEQFF	TGTGCCAGCAGCCGACAGTTGAGCTCCTACAATGAGCAGTTCTTC
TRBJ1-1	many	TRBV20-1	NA	CSANGNTEAFF	TGCAGTGCTAACGGGAACACTGAAGCTTTCTTT
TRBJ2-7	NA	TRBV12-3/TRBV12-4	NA	CASAKAEVSYNEQYF	TGTGCCAGTGCGAAAGCGGAGGTCTCCTACAATGAGCAGTACTTC
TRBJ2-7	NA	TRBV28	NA	CASRPAASGYYEQYF	TGTGCCAGCAGACCAGCCGCCAGCGGGTACTACGAGCAGTACTTC
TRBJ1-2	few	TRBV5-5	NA	CASSQLPGSGYTF	TGTGCCAGCAGCCAGTTACCTGGCTCTGGCTACACCTTC
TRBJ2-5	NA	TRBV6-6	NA	CANSLSGGPVQETQYF	TGTGCCAACAGTCTCAGTGGGGGACCCGTGCAAGAGACCCAGTACTTC
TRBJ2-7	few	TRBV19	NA	CASRTGESKQYF	TGTGCCAGTAGAACTGGAGAGTCAAAGCAGTACTTC